The rows below give T cell receptor beta chains drawn from one sample of a study of shared T cell receptors in the human thymus. Generated by immunoSEQ multiplex PCR, the TCRdb table keeps only in-frame clones and is missing some. The sample shows 55,000 to 80,000 clones, about 95% of them seen only once. Sequences were obtained from thymocytes. The receptor set was obtained from a human donor. CDR3s include the opening cysteine and the closing phenylalanine or tryptophan. A D gene is named only where the DNA matches it firmly. Expanded clones are given a class, and other clones once, few, many or no size at all.

>TRBV14|.|.|TRBJ2-1
TGTGCCAGCAGCCCCGGTCCGTACAATGAGCAGTTCTTC
CASSPGPYNEQFF
>TRBV5-6|.|.|TRBJ2-3
TGTGCCAGCAGCCCGCCCCGGGGGTATTTAAAATCTAGCACAGATACGCAGTATTTT
CASSPPRGYLKSSTDTQYF
>TRBV6-5|.|.|TRBJ1-4
TGTGCCAGCAGTTACTACGACGGGGATGAAAAACTGTTTTTT
CASSYYDGDEKLFF
>TRBV15|.|TRBD1|TRBJ2-7
TGTGCCACCAGCAGAGAGGGTATCCCGGGGACAGGCCCCTACGAGCAGTACTTC
CATSREGIPGTGPYEQYF
>TRBV27|.|TRBD1|TRBJ1-1
TGTGCCAGCAGTTTAAGAACAGGGGCCGTACCCGTTACTTTCTTT
CASSLRTGAVPVTFF
>TRBV4-1|.|.|TRBJ2-3
TGCGCCAGCAGCAGCACAGATACGCAGTATTTT
CASSSTDTQYF
>TRBV5-1|.|TRBD1|TRBJ1-1
TGCGCCAGCAGCTTGGTTTTAATGGCGAGGGGACAGGGGAACACTGAAGCTTTCTTT
CASSLVLMARGQGNTEAFF
>TRBV5-4|.|TRBD2|TRBJ2-5
TGTGCCAGCAGCTTGAGTGCGGGGGTCACAGAGACCCAGTACTTC
CASSLSAGVTETQYF
>TRBV5-6|.|TRBD1|TRBJ1-2
TGTGCCAGCAGCCCGGGGACAGTTAACTATGGCTACACCTTC
CASSPGTVNYGYTF
>TRBV6-4|.|.|TRBJ2-3
TGTGCCAGCAGAGCCGGGAGCCCCACAGATACGCAGTATTTT
CASRAGSPTDTQYF
>TRBV4-3|.|.|TRBJ2-2
TGCGCCAGCAGCCTAACCATTACACCCAGGGACTGCCGGGGGGAGCTGTTTTTT
CASSLTITPRDCRGELFF
>TRBV4-2|.|.|TRBJ2-7
TGTGCCAGCAGCCAAGGGAGTTGCCAGGAGAGCTCCTACGAGCAGTACTTC
CASSQGSCQESSYEQYF
>TRBV21-1|.|.|TRBJ1-1
TGTGCCAGACTTCCCAGGGTCACTGAAGCTTTCTTT
CARLPRVTEAFF
>TRBV5-6|once|.|TRBJ1-2
TGTGCCAGCAGCTTGGCCAGGTCTTACTATGGCTACACCTTC
CASSLARSYYGYTF
>TRBV7-9|.|.|TRBJ1-1
TGTGCCAGCAGCCTCCAGGGCGCCCCTGCCACTGAAGCTTTCTTT
CASSLQGAPATEAFF
>TRBV18|.|.|TRBJ2-7
TGTGCCAGCTCACCATGGTCAGCCAAACCTTTGAGCTTC
CASSPWSAKPLSF
>TRBV7-6|.|TRBD1|TRBJ2-7
TGTGCCAGCAGCCCCAATAGGACAGGACTCCCCTACGAGCAGTACTTC
CASSPNRTGLPYEQYF
>TRBV5-1|once|.|TRBJ1-2
TGCGCCAGCAGCTCACAGGAGAACTATGGCTACACCTTC
CASSSQENYGYTF
>TRBV5-1|.|.|TRBJ2-3
TGCGCCAGCAGCTTGGGTGGCGAAGCGGTTGGCACAGATACGCAGTATTTT
CASSLGGEAVGTDTQYF
>TRBV7-8|once|.|TRBJ2-1
TGTGCCAGCAGCCCCAACCAGGGGAAGAATGAGCAGTTCTTC
CASSPNQGKNEQFF
>TRBV5-6|.|.|TRBJ1-4
TGTGCCAGCAGCCTCGTGACAGTGCCTGAAAAACTGTTTTTT
CASSLVTVPEKLFF
>TRBV2|.|.|TRBJ2-5
TGTGCCAGCTTTTGGGACATCTTAGAGACCCAGTACTTC
CASFWDILETQYF
>TRBV5-6|.|.|TRBJ1-6
TGTGCCAGCAGCCAGCGGGTAGGGGGGGCGAGCTCCTATAATTCACCCCTCCACTTT
CASSQRVGGASSYNSPLHF
>TRBV2|once|.|TRBJ2-1
TGTGCCAGCAGTGAAAGGGGTGGGGCGGGGCGTAACTACAATGAGCAGTTCTTC
CASSERGGAGRNYNEQFF
>TRBV28|once|.|TRBJ1-5
TGTGCCAGCAGTTTAGGACTTAAGGGCAATCAGCCCCAGCATTTT
CASSLGLKGNQPQHF
>TRBV4-3|.|.|TRBJ2-2
TGCGCCAGCAATCAGGGTACGAACACCGGGGAGCTGTTTTTT
CASNQGTNTGELFF
>TRBV5-6|.|.|TRBJ2-7
TGTGCCAGCAGCCCGGGGCGGAACCACGAGCAGTACTTC
CASSPGRNHEQYF
>TRBV7-9|.|.|TRBJ1-6
TGTGCCAGCAGCTTAGTCGGAGGGTATTCACCCCTCCACTTT
CASSLVGGYSPLHF
>TRBV6-1|.|.|TRBJ2-4
TGTGCCAGCAGTGATGGGACCGATCATTCTTTAGCCAAAAACATTCAGTACTTC
CASSDGTDHSLAKNIQYF
>TRBV29-1|.|.|TRBJ1-1
TGCAGCGTGATACAGGGGAACACTGAAGCTTTCTTT
CSVIQGNTEAFF
>TRBV2|.|.|TRBJ2-5
TGTGCCAGCAGTACTTGGCCCAGGGAGACCCAGTACTTC
CASSTWPRETQYF
>TRBV2|.|.|TRBJ1-5
TGTGCCAGCAGTGAGAAGGGTGAGGGCAATCAGCCCCAGCATTTT
CASSEKGEGNQPQHF
>TRBV2|.|.|TRBJ2-3
TGTGCCAGCAGTTCACCCGCTGGGACTAGCACAGATACGCAGTATTTT
CASSSPAGTSTDTQYF
>TRBV7-9|.|.|TRBJ1-1
TGTGCCAGCAGCACGGTCATGAACACTGAAGCTTTCTTT
CASSTVMNTEAFF
>TRBV5-1|.|.|TRBJ1-6
TGCGCCAGCAGCTTTCTTTTGCGCGGAAACAATTCACCCCTCCACTTT
CASSFLLRGNNSPLHF
>TRBV7-2|.|.|TRBJ2-1
TGTGCCAGCAGCTCCAGAGAGGTAGAGGGCAATGAGCAGTTCTTC
CASSSREVEGNEQFF
>TRBV4-2|.|TRBD1|TRBJ1-5
TGTGCCAGCAGCCAAAAGACAGGGAATGGCAATCAGCCCCAGCATTTT
CASSQKTGNGNQPQHF
>TRBV7-8|.|.|TRBJ2-7
TGTGCCAGCAGCTTCTTAGAGACCTACGAGCAGTACTTC
CASSFLETYEQYF
>TRBV5-8|.|TRBD1|TRBJ1-1
TGTGCCAGCAGCTGGGGACAGGGGCGGTGGACTGAAGCTTTCTTT
CASSWGQGRWTEAFF
>TRBV11-2|.|.|TRBJ1-1
TGTGCCAGCAGCCGGGGGGGCCTTCCGGTTGAAGCTTTCTTT
CASSRGGLPVEAFF
>TRBV27|.|TRBD1|TRBJ1-1
TGTGCCAGCAGGGGGATAGGACAGGGAAGGTTTGAAGCTTTCTTT
CASRGIGQGRFEAFF